This record concerns one TCR beta chain sequence. The table came from immunoSEQ multiplex PCR; TCRdb's copy has only in-frame clones and leaves some out. The table records some 150,000 clones, approximately 87% of them present only once. This sample was included in a study of blood T cell repertoires in COVID-19. Whole-study context: Nucleic acid was either cDNA or gDNA, and it came from T cells, B-cell-depleted T cells, or PBMCs.

The TCR sequence derives from a woman aged 25 to 45 with acute COVID-19. The sequencing sample was made of PBMCs or T cells enriched from blood (not recorded which).

CDR3 nucleotide sequence: TGTGCCACCTATTCCAGGGTTAACGGCTACACCTTC. This gives the protein CATYSRVNGYTF. This chain connects TRBV27 to TRBJ1-2; a possible D gene is TRBD1 (5 bases). The CDR3 totals 12 residues. V dropped 10 bases and J dropped 8 bases, with 17 bases sitting between them. CDR1 and CDR2 from the germline V gene are MNHEY and SMNVEV (reference sequence).